The clone carrying this T cell receptor (beta chain) is deemed medium-sized. Its specificity is not known. There are 15 residues in the CDR3. The V gene lost 7 bases and the J gene lost 1 base, with 16 bases spanning the gap. Amplification of TRBV12-4/TRBJ1-2 clonotypes used adaptor-ligated barcode primers. MiXCR, applied by TCRdb to the multiplex PCR reads, yields one record per CDR3 protein. The sample lists about 480 distinct CDR3 sequences, roughly 4.9% occurring once. Regarding the study as a whole: Greatest tumor Treg TCR overlap was with tumor naive CD4+ cells. The TCR gene usage of tumor memory CD4+ T cells clustered together with blood and lymph node memory CD4+ cells and with lymph node naive CD4+ cells.

Treg sorting used a CD4+CD25+CD127-/low gate. The chain recombines TRBV12-3 or TRBV12-4 with TRBJ1-2, with D perhaps TRBD1 (6 bases). The receptor was derived from a female donor with breast cancer. The sequencing input was Tregs sorted from blood. The CDR3 protein is CASTPGDGDNYGYTF. CDR3 DNA sequence: TGTGCCAGCACCCCAGGGGACGGGGATAACTATGGCTACACCTTC.